This TCR beta chain emerged from a study of cytomegalovirus exposure and HLA in healthy donors. A multiplex PCR was run with 60 Vbeta primers and 13 Jbeta primers. Profiled with immunoSEQ multiplex PCR; TCRdb holds only in-frame clones, not every one. The profile shows tens of thousands of clones, around 80% of them singletons. This clone was recorded only once. Germline V gene lookup returns CDR1 SGHTA and CDR2 FQGNSA. J lost 4 bases, V lost 1 base, and 2 bases had no gene match. This CDR3 comprises 14 residues. The rearrangement links TRBV7-2 to TRBJ2-7; TRBD2 matches at 9 bases. The sample taken for sequencing was PBMCs. The sequence was collected from a male donor in good health and CMV-seropositive. CDR3 in DNA: TGTGCCAGCAGCTTAGGCGGGGGGGGGTACGAGCAGTACTTC. Amino acids: CASSLGGGGYEQYF.